The entry below gives a single T cell receptor beta chain sequence along with its context. Its antigen remains unidentified. Base qualities are missing; no much larger clone stands one base away. Enrolling through a virtual design, the prospective study's participants ranged in age from roughly 18 to 100 years and lived across around 25 United States geographic areas. To assign participants to cohorts, the prospective study relied on clinical history that participants themselves reported in a screening survey and a study questionnaire. Each participant in the prospective study had whole blood, serum and a nasopharyngeal or oropharyngeal swab collected by mobile phlebotomists. Prospective study participants could optionally give additional blood draws and questionnaires over an approximately two-month period. Before DNA extraction, prospective study blood samples were shipped either frozen or at room temperature.

The sample originates from a study of blood T cell repertoires in COVID-19 (dated by TCRdb to 2018 to 2021). Regarding the complete study: Samples from collaborators originated in the United States, Italy and Spain and spanned both the acute and convalescent phases of COVID-19. The prospective study material was composed of cDNA or gDNA derived from T cells, B-cell-depleted T cells, or PBMCs. The dataset comprised deeply sampled blood TCRbeta repertoires from subjects exposed to, actively infected with, or recovered from COVID-19. A freely available public database, intended as a resource for researchers studying the immune response to SARS-CoV-2, is where the repertoires were released. The samples were drawn from the first 160 participants of the ongoing ImmuneRACE study and from more than 1,000 subjects provided by 6 global collaborators. A de-identified subject ID, COVID-19 status, age in years and sex were almost always included in the sample metadata. Where HLA class I and class II types were available, the types were taken from metadata supplied by the sample provider, not from assay-based typing. Overall study outcomes, separate from this receptor: Clinical and demographic metadata were provided uncurated, with the amount varying by source and participant.

As encoded in the germline V gene, CDR1 is WSHSY while CDR2 is SAAADI. The CDR3 runs 15 residues from the cysteine to the valine. Left in the record is the CDR3 DNA by itself, 45 bases read in frame from the first base. V is clipped by 2 bases and J by 5 bases, and the sequence between their germline boundaries is 16 bases long. TCRbeta CDR3 regions were amplified from genomic DNA by means of the immunoSEQ Assay, a bias-controlled multiplex PCR. The original pipeline was this. The number of nucleated cells in each sample was estimated from the amplification of reference gene primers within the assay. To quantify the absolute abundance of each unique TCRbeta CDR3 rearrangement, sequence reads were collapsed and filtered. Productive Simpson clonality was computed per sample as the square root of Simpson's diversity index over productive rearrangements. The immuneACCESS repertoire file appears here via TCRdb, limited to in-frame rearrangements. These files lack a portion of the clones; in checked studies, under half of the deficit traces to unresolved V genes, and the cause of the others is not known. The DNA gave D and trimming, while V, J and clone size come from that table. This sample lists 260,000 or so clones; about 91% were detected once. The top ten clones comprise approximately 1.2% of the sample.

Sequenced material: PBMCs or T cells enriched from blood (not recorded which). The sequence derives from a middle-aged woman with acute COVID-19. The chain joins TRBV10-2 to TRBJ2-7, with a tentative D gene TRBD2 over 5 matching bases. The CDR3 is CASSEGVRWTDEQYV. The DNA reads TGCGCCAGCAGTGAGGGGGTGAGATGGACTGACGAGCAGTACGTC.